The entry below describes one TCR beta chain. The time point here: patch test 1, 2 weeks after DPC sensitization. The sample's treatment: therapeutic diphenylcyclopropenone sensitization with weekly scalp DPC. The V gene end was trimmed by 7 bases and the J gene end by 10 bases; junction bases not matched to a gene: 10. Looked up from germline, CDR1 is SQVTM and CDR2 is ANQGSEA. The CDR3 sequence is 12 residues long. The sample belongs to a study of human T cells and chemical hapten exposure. About the research overall: Per-sample TCR yield variability stemmed mainly from small pooled library volume differences.

Each CDR3 protein is one row after TCRdb ran MiXCR on the RACE reads. The table lists fewer than 200,000 distinct CDR3 sequences, 20% to 25% of them singletons, with 6.7% in the top ten. The chain employs TRBV29-1 and TRBJ1-1; TRBD1 aligns across 9 bases. This sample comprised whole blood, obtained in connection with sensitization to the hapten diphenylcyclopropenone (DPC). This receptor was taken from a woman between 45 and 60 years old with alopecia areata. Some clones in this sample may be carry-over from other donors' samples. The CDR3 sequence is CSEQTGGDVAFF. CDR3 DNA: TGCAGCGAGCAGACAGGGGGAGACGTAGCTTTCTTT. Full variable domain (rest looked up from reference TRBV29-1 and TRBJ1-1): SAVISQKPSRDICQRGTSLTIQCQVDSQVTMMFWYRQQPGQSLTLIATANQGSEATYESGFVIDKFPISRPNLTFSTLTVSNMSPEDSSIYLCSEQTGGDVAFFGQGTRLTVV.